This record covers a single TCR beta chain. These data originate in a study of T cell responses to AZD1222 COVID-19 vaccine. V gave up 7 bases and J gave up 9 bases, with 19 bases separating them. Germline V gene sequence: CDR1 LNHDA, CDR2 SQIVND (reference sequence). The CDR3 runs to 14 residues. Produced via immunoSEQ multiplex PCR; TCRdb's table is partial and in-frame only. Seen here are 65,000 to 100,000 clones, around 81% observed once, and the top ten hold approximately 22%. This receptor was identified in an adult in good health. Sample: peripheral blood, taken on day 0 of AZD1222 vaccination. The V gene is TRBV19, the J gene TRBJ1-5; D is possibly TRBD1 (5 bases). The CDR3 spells CASIRAGGGSPQHF. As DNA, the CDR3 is TGTGCCAGTATACGGGCTGGGGGTGGATCGCCCCAGCATTTT.